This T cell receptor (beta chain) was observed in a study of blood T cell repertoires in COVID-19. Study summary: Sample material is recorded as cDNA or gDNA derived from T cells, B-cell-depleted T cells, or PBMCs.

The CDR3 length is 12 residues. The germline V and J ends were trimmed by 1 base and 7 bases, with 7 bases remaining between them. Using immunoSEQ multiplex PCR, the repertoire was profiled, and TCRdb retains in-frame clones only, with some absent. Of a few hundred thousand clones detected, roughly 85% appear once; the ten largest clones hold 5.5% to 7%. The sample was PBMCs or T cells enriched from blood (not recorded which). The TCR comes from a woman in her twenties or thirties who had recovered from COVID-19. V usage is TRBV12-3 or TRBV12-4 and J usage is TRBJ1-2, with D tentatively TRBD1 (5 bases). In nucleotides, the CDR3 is TGTGCCAGCAGTTTAGAGGGGCTTGGCTACACCTTC. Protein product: CASSLEGLGYTF.